This TCR beta chain was captured in a study of PD-1 blockade in classical Hodgkin lymphoma. Each patient relapsed following autologous stem cell transplantation, and prior brentuximab vedotin exposure differed. The study recorded best responses of complete response, partial response or progressive disease. Study observations and caveats: The study found that TCR diversity rose significantly by C4D1 in CD4+ but not CD8+ cells. The causes of the repertoire differences, possibly disease activity or prior therapy, remain undefined.

For this clone: No antigen is known for it.

The table came from immunoSEQ multiplex PCR; TCRdb's copy has only in-frame clones and leaves some out. The repertoire holds about 98,000 clones, with around 90% as singletons. The V end lost 2 bases, the J end lost 5 bases, and 11 bases lay between the germline ends. The CDR3 extends over 14 amino acids. The germline CDR1 and CDR2 sequences are MNHEY and SMNVEV (reference sequence). The sample in question was peripheral blood mononuclear cells (PBMCs), obtained at baseline. The V gene is TRBV27, the J gene TRBJ2-3; D is ambiguous. The TCR sequence derives from a human donor with classical Hodgkin lymphoma. The DNA of the CDR3 is TGTGCCAGCAGTTTAGCACATTCCGGAGATACGCAGTATTTT. As protein: CASSLAHSGDTQYF.